This paragraph covers one T cell receptor beta chain sequence. What it binds is unknown. After removal of 5 bases from V and 2 bases from J, the junction contained 11 bases not matched to a gene. The length of the CDR3 is 16 residues. Germline V CDR1 and CDR2: ENHRY, SYGVKD. The source of the sample is a study of cytomegalovirus exposure and HLA in healthy donors. Study-level points and caveats: A classifier reportedly called cytomegalovirus status with high sensitivity and specificity. Most TCR sequences were rare, but some public TCRs occurred in many donors. Cytomegalovirus-associated TCR beta chains were listed, numbering some 150.

The PCR ran on 60 Vbeta and 13 Jbeta primers. Using immunoSEQ multiplex PCR, the repertoire was profiled, and TCRdb retains in-frame clones only, with some absent. This sample carries around 36,000 clones, 80% to 90% of them seen once, and the ten largest clones take 10% to 12%. The clonotype was recovered from a woman between 40 and 50 years old in good health and CMV-seropositive. The chain joins TRBV10-3 to TRBJ1-2, with 7 bases lining up with TRBD1. The material sequenced was PBMCs. The CDR3 region has the DNA TGTGCCATCAGTCCTATAACAGGGGCCCCCAACTATGGCTACACCTTC. Its translation is CAISPITGAPNYGYTF.